A selection of T cell receptor beta chains follows, all from one sample in a study of monozygotic twins with inflammatory bowel disease. TCRdb reprocessed the 5' RACE reads and reports one entry per CDR3 protein, with no DNA. The sample table sets out around 230,000 distinct CDR3 sequences. The sequenced sample consisted of blood. The receptors here all came from a human donor with ulcerative colitis or Crohn's disease, or a healthy co-twin of an affected twin (not recorded which). CDR3s include the opening cysteine and the closing phenylalanine or tryptophan.

TRBV7-6	TRBJ1-4	CASSFSDSNEKLFF
TRBV7-3	TRBJ2-1	CASSQKWASYNEQFF
TRBV2	TRBJ1-1	CASIRQGPGNTEAFF
TRBV12-3/TRBV12-4	TRBJ1-4	CASSSGAGNEKLFF
TRBV20-1	TRBJ1-5	CSAVGTLNQPQHF
TRBV25-1	TRBJ2-3	CASSEERTGTDTQYF
TRBV20-1	TRBJ1-5	CSASSGGPAQPQHF
TRBV5-1	TRBJ1-2	CASSLGGHLYGYTF
TRBV7-3	TRBJ2-5	CASSEGQGGTDETQYF
TRBV7-9	TRBJ2-1	CASSKRGGKSDEQFF
TRBV5-1	TRBJ1-1	CASSYGDRDIPEAFF
TRBV4-1	TRBJ2-5	CASSQDPIAGGLGETQYF
TRBV7-9	TRBJ1-2	CASSQQGLLDYTF